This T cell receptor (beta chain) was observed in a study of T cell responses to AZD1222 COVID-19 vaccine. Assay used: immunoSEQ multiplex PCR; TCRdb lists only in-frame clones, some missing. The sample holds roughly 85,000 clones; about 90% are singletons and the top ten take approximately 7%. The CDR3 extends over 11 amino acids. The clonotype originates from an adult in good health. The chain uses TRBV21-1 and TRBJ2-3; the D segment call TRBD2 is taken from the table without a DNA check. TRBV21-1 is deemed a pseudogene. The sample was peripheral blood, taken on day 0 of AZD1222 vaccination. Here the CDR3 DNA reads TGTGCCAATGCACTCATACATACGCAGTATTTT. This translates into CANALIHTQYF.